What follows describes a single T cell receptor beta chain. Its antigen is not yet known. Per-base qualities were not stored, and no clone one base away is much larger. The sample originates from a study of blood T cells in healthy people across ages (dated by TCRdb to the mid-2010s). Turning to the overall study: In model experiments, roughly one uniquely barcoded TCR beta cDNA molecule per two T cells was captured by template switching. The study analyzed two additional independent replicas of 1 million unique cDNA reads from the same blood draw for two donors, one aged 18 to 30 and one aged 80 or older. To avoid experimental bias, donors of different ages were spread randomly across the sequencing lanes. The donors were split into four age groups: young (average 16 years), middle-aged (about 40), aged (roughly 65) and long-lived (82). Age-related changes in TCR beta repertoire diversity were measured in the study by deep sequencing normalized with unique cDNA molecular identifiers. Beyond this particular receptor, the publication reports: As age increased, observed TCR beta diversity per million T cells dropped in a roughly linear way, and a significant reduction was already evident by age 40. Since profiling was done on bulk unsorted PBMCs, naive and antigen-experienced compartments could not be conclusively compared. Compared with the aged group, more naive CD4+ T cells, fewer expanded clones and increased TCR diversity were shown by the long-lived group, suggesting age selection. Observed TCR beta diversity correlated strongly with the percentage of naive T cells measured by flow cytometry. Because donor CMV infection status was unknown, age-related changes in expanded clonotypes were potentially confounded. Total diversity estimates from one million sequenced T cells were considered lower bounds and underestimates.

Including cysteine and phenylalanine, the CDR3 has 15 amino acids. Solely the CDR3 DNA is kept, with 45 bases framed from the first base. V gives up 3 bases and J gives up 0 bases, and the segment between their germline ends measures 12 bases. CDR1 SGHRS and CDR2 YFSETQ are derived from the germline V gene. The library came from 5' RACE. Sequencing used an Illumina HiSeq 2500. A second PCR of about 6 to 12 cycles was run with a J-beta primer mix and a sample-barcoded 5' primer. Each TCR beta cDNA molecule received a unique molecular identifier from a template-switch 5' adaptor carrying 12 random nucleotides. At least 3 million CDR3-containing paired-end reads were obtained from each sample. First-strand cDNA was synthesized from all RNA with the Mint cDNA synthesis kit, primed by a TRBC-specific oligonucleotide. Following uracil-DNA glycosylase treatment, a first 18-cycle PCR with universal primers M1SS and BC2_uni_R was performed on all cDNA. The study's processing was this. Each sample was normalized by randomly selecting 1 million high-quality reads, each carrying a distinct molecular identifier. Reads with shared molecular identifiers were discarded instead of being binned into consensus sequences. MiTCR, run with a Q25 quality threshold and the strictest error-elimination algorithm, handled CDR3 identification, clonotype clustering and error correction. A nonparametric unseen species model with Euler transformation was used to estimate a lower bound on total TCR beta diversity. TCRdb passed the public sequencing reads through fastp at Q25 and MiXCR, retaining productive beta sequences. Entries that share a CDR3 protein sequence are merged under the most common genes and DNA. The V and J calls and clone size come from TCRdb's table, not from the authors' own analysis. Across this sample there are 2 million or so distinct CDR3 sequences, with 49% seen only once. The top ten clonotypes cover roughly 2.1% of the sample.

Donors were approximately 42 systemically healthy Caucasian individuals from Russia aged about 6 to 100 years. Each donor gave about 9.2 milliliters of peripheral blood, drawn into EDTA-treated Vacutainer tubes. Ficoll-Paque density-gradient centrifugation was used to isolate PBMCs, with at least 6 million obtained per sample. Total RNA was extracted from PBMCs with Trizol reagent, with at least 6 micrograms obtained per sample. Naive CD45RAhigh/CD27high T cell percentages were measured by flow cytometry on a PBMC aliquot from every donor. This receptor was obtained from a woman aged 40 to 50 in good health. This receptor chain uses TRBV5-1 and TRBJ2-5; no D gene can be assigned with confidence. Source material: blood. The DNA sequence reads TGCGCCAGCAGCTCAGGACCCCCGTACCAAGAGACCCAGTACTTC. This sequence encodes CASSSGPPYQETQYF. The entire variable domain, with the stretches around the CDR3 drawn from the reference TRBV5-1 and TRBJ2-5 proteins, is KAGVTQTPRYLIKTRGQQVTLSCSPISGHRSVSWYQQTPGQGLQFLFEYFSETQRNKGNFPGRFSGRQFSNSRSEMNVSTLELGDSALYLCASSSGPPYQETQYFGPGTRLLVL.